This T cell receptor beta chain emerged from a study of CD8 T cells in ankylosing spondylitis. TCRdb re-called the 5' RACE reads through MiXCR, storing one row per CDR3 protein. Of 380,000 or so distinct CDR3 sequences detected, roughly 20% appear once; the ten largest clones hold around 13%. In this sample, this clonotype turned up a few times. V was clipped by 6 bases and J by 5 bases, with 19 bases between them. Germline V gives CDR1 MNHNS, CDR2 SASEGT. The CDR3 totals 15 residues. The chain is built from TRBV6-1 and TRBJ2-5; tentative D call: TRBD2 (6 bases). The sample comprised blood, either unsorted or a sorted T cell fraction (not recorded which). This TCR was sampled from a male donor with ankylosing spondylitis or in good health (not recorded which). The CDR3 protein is CASRDRDWSGETQYF. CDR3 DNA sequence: TGTGCCAGCAGAGACCGGGACTGGAGTGGGGAGACCCAGTACTTC.